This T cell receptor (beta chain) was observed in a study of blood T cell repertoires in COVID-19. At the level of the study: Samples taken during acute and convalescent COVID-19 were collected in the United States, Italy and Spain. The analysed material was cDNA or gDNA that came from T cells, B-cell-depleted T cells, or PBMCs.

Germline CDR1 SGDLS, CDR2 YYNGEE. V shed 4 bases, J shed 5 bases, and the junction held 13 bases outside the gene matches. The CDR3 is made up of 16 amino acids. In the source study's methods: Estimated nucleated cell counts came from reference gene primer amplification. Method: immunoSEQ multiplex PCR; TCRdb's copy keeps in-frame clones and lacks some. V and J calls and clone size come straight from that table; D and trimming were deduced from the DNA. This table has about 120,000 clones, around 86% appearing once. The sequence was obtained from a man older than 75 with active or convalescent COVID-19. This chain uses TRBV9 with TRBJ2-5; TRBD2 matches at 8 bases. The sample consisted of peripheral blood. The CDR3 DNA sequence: TGTGCCAGCAGCCTGACGGGGGCGGGAGGTGCTGAGACCCAGTACTTC. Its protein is CASSLTGAGGAETQYF.